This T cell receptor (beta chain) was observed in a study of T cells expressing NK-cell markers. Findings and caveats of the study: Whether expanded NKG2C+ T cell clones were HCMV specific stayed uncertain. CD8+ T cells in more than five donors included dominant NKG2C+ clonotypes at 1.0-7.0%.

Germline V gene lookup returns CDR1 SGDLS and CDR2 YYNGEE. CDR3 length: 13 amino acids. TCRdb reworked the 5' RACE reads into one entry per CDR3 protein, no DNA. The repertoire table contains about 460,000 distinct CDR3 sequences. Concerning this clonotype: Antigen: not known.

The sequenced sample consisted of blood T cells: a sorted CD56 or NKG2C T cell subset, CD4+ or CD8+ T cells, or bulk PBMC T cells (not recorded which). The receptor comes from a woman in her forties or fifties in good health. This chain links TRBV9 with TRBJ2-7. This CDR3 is CASSVATGYEQYF.